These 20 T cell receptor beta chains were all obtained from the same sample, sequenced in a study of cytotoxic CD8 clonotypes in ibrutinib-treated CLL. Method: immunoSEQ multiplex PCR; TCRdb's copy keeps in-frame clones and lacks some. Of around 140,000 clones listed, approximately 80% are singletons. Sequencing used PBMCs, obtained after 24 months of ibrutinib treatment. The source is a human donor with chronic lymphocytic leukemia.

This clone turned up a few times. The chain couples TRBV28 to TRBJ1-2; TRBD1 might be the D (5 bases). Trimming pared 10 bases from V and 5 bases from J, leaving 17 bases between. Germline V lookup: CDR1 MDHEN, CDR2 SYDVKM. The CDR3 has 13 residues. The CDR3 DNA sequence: TGTGCCACTTTTTTTTGGGAGGGGTATGGCTACACCTTC. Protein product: CATFFWEGYGYTF.

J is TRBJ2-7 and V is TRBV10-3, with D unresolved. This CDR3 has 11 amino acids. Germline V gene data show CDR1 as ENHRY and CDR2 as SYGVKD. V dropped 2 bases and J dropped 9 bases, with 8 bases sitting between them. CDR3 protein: CAISEPTGQYF. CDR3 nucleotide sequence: TGTGCCATCAGTGAGCCCACTGGGCAGTACTTC.

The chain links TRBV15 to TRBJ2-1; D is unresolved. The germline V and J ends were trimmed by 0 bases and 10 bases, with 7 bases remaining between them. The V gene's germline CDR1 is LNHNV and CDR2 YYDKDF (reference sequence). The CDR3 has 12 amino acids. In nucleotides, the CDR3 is TGTGCCACCAGCAGAGACATCACAGAGCAGTTCTTC. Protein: CATSRDITEQFF. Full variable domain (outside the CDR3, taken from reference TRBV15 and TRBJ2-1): DAMVIQNPRYQVTQFGKPVTLSCSQTLNHNVMYWYQQKSSQAPKLLFHYYDKDFNNEADTPDNFQSRRPNTSFCFLDIRSPGLGDTAMYLCATSRDITEQFFGPGTRLTVL.

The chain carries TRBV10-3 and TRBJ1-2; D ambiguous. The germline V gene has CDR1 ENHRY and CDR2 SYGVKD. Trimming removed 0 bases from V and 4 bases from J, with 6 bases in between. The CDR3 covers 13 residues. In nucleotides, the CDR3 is TGTGCCATCAGTGAGTCGAACAGCTATGGCTACACCTTC. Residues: CAISESNSYGYTF.

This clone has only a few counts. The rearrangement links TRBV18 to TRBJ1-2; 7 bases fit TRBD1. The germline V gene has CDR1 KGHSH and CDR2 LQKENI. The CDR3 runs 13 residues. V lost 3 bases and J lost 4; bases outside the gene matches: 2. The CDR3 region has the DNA TGTGCCAGCTCACCTACAGGGGCCTATGGCTACACCTTC. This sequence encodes CASSPTGAYGYTF.

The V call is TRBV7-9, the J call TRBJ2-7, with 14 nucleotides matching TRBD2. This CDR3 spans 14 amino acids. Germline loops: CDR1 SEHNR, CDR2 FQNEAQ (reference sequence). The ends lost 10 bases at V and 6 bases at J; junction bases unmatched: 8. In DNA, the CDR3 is TGTGCCACCCCGGGACTAGCGGGAGTAGGCGAGCAGTACTTC. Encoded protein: CATPGLAGVGEQYF.

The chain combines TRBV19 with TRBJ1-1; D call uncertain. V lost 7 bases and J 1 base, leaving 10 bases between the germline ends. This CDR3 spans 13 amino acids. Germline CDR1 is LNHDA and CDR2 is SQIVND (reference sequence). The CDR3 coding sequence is TGTGCCAGTACCCATAGGCGGAACACTGAAGCTTTCTTT. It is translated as CASTHRRNTEAFF. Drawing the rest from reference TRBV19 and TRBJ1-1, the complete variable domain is DGGITQSPKYLFRKEGQNVTLSCEQNLNHDAMYWYRQDPGQGLRLIYYSQIVNDFQKGDIAEGYSVSREKKESFPLTVTSAQKNPTAFYLCASTHRRNTEAFFGQGTRLTVV.

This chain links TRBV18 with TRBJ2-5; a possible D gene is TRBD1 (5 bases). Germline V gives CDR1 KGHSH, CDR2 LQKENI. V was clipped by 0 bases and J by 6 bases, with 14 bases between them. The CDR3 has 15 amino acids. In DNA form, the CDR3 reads TGTGCCAGCTCACCACCGGGCAGGGTGGTGAAGACCCAGTACTTC. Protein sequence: CASSPPGRVVKTQYF.

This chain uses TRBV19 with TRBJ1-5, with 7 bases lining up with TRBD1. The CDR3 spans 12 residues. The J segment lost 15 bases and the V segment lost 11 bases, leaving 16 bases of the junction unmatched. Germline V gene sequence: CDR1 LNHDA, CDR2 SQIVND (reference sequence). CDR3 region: CAARKVTGRLHF. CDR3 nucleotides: TGTGCCGCACGAAAAGTGACAGGGCGATTGCATTTT.

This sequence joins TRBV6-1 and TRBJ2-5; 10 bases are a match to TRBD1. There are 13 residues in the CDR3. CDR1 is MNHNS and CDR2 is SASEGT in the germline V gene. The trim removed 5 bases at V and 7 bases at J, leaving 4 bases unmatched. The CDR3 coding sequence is TGTGCCAGCAGTAAGGACAGGGGGACGACCCAGTACTTC. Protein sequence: CASSKDRGTTQYF.

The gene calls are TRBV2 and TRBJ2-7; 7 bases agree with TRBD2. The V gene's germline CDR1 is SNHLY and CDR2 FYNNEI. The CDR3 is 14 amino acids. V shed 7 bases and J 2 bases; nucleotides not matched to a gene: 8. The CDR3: CASNRLASTYEQYF. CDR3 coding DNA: TGTGCCAGCAATCGACTAGCATCCACCTACGAGCAGTACTTC.

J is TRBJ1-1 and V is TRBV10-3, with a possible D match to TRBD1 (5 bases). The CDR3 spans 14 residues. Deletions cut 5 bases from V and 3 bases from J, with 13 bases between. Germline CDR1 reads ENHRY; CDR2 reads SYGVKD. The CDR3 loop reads CAISPSDSYTEAFF. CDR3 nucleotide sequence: TGTGCCATCAGTCCTTCTGACAGCTACACTGAAGCTTTCTTT.

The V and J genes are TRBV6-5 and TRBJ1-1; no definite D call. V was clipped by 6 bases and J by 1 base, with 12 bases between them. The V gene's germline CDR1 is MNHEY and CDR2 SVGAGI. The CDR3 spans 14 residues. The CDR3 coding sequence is TGTGCCAGCAGAACAATCGGACGGAACACTGAAGCTTTCTTT. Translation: CASRTIGRNTEAFF.

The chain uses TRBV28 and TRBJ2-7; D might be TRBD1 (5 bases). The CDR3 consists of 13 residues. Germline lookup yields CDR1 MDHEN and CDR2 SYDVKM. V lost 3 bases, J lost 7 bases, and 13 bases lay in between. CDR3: CASSFPQGREQYF. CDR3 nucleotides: TGTGCCAGCAGTTTCCCCCAGGGTAGGGAGCAGTACTTC.

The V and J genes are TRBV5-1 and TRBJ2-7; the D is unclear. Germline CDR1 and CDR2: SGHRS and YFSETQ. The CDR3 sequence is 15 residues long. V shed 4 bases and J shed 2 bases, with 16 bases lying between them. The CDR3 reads CASSPVLTLPYEQYF. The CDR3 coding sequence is TGCGCCAGCAGCCCCGTGCTGACGCTGCCCTACGAGCAGTACTTC.

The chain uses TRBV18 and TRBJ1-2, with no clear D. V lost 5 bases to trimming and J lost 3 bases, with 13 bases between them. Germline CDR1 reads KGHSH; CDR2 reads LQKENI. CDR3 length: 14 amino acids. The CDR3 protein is CASSTNDNYYGYTF. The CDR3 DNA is TGTGCCAGCTCAACCAACGACAATTACTATGGCTACACCTTC.

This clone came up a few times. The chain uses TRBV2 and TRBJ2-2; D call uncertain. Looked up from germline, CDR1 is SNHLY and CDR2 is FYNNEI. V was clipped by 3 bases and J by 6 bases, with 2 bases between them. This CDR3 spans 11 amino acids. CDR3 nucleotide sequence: TGTGCCAGCAGTGACGCCGGGGAGCTGTTTTTT. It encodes CASSDAGELFF.

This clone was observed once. The CDR3 DNA reads TGCGCCAGCAGCCAAAACTTGGGAGTGGAGCTGTTTTTT. Translation gives CASSQNLGVELFF. The chain joins TRBV4-3 to TRBJ2-2; maybe TRBD2 (5 bases). Trimming left V 2 bases short and J 10 bases short, with 11 bases between. CDR3 length: 13 residues. CDR1 is LGHNA and CDR2 is YSLEER in the germline V gene.

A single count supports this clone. The CDR3 here is CASSLAGGPNTEAFF. In nucleotides, the CDR3 is TGCGCCAGCAGCTTGGCGGGCGGACCGAACACTGAAGCTTTCTTT. This sequence joins TRBV5-1 and TRBJ1-1; D is uncertain. From germline, CDR1 is SGHRS and CDR2 YFSETQ. V dropped 0 bases and J dropped 1 base, with 10 bases sitting between them. The CDR3 contains 15 residues. Looking up the rest from reference TRBV5-1 and TRBJ1-1 gives the full variable domain: KAGVTQTPRYLIKTRGQQVTLSCSPISGHRSVSWYQQTPGQGLQFLFEYFSETQRNKGNFPGRFSGRQFSNSRSEMNVSTLELGDSALYLCASSLAGGPNTEAFFGQGTRLTVV.

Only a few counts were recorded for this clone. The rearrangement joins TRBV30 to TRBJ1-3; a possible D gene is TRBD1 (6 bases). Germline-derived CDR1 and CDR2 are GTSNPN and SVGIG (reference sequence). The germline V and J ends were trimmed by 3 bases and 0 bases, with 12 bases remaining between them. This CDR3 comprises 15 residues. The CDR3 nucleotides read TGTGCCTGGAGCACAGGGTCGGGCTCTGGAAACACCATATATTTT. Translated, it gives CAWSTGSGSGNTIYF.